These T cell receptor beta chains were read from a single sample in a study of tumor-infiltrating lymphocytes in localized non-small cell lung cancer. The table came from immunoSEQ multiplex PCR; TCRdb's copy has only in-frame clones and leaves some out. Among 15,000 to 20,000 clones listed, under 80% were seen once. Sequencing input: lung tumor tissue. The receptors derive from a human donor with non-small cell lung cancer. Both conserved end residues are part of each CDR3. D genes are given only for firm matches. Part of the rows lack a size; the others show once, few, many or a class for expanded clones.

J,length,size,V,D,CDR3,DNA
TRBJ1-4,17,-,TRBV28,-,CASRGIYRSATNEKLFF,TGTGCCAGCAGGGGGATTTATAGGTCCGCAACTAATGAAAAACTGTTTTTT
TRBJ2-1,12,-,TRBV30,TRBD1,CAGRTGGNEQFF,TGTGCCGGACGGACAGGGGGGAATGAGCAGTTCTTC
TRBJ2-3,14,-,TRBV4-2,TRBD2,CASSQDRTSDTQYF,TGTGCCAGCAGCCAAGATCGGACTAGCGATACGCAGTATTTT
TRBJ2-1,12,-,TRBV7-8,-,CASSLLYNEQFF,TGTGCCAGCAGCCTTCTATACAATGAGCAGTTCTTC
TRBJ2-2,14,few,TRBV13,-,CASSFRQNTGELFF,TGTGCCAGCAGCTTTCGACAGAACACCGGGGAGCTGTTTTTT
TRBJ1-2,13,once,TRBV6-5,-,CASSSETNYGYTF,TGTGCCAGCAGCTCAGAGACTAACTATGGCTACACCTTC
TRBJ2-3,10,-,TRBV27,-,CASSLFPQYF,TGTGCCAGCAGTTTATTTCCGCAGTATTTT
TRBJ2-1,19,few,TRBV10-1,TRBD2,CASSGGLAGFGPNYNEQFF,TGCGCCAGCAGTGGGGGACTAGCGGGATTCGGACCGAACTACAATGAGCAGTTCTTC
TRBJ1-2,14,-,TRBV2,-,CASSVELGAGGYTF,TGTGCCAGCAGTGTAGAATTGGGGGCAGGTGGCTACACCTTC
TRBJ2-7,15,-,TRBV5-1,-,CASRVDPSSTYEQYF,TGCGCCAGCAGGGTCGACCCCTCATCCACCTACGAGCAGTACTTC
TRBJ1-4,15,-,TRBV6-1,-,CASKTIGVTNEKLFF,TGTGCCAGCAAGACTATCGGGGTTACTAATGAAAAACTGTTTTTT
TRBJ1-1,14,-,TRBV5-1,-,CASSLVGRNTEAFF,TGCGCCAGCAGCTTGGTTGGTAGGAACACTGAAGCTTTCTTT
TRBJ1-5,13,few,TRBV27,-,CASSFSRSQPQHF,TGTGCCAGCAGTTTCTCTCGGAGTCAGCCCCAGCATTTT
TRBJ1-4,11,-,TRBV7-8,-,CASSVNEKLFF,TGTGCCAGCAGCGTCAATGAAAAACTGTTTTTT
TRBJ2-3,16,few,TRBV27,TRBD1,CASSNLRTGGLDTQYF,TGTGCCAGCAGTAATCTGCGGACAGGGGGTTTGGATACGCAGTATTTT
TRBJ2-3,15,-,TRBV9,-,CASSFLGEGEGTQYF,TGTGCCAGCAGTTTCCTCGGGGAGGGGGAAGGTACGCAGTATTTT
TRBJ1-2,13,-,TRBV14,TRBD1,CASSRGTGGGYTF,TGTGCCAGCAGCCGTGGGACAGGGGGCGGCTACACCTTC
TRBJ2-3,13,-,TRBV30,TRBD1,CAGGQRRADTQYF,TGTGCCGGGGGACAGCGCCGGGCGGATACGCAGTATTTT
TRBJ2-3,13,-,TRBV28,-,CASSLGGRDTQYF,TGTGCCAGCAGTTTAGGTGGAAGAGATACGCAGTATTTT
TRBJ2-7,14,-,TRBV18,-,CASSAVGNSYEQYF,TGTGCCAGCTCAGCCGTGGGGAACTCCTACGAGCAGTACTTC
TRBJ2-1,10,few,TRBV2,-,CASRSNEQFF,TGTGCCAGCAGGAGTAATGAGCAGTTCTTC
TRBJ2-5,13,once,TRBV2,-,CASGTQSGETQYF,TGTGCCAGCGGAACCCAAAGTGGAGAGACCCAGTACTTC
TRBJ1-2,13,-,TRBV14,-,CASSPGRGYGYTF,TGTGCCAGCAGCCCGGGCCGAGGGTATGGCTACACCTTC